This is a list of T cell receptor beta chains from one sample in a study of cytotoxic CD8 clonotypes in ibrutinib-treated CLL. The table came from immunoSEQ multiplex PCR; TCRdb's copy has only in-frame clones and leaves some out. The data show about 68,000 clones, about 63% seen once. Material: PBMCs, obtained after 12 months of ibrutinib treatment. The receptors were gathered from a human donor with chronic lymphocytic leukemia. The CDR3 runs from the conserved cysteine through the conserved F or W. The order of the fields is D gene, CDR3 length, J gene, V gene, clone size, CDR3 protein, CDR3 DNA. D genes are given only for firm matches. The size of a clone is reported for some rows only, either as once, few or many, or as a class for expanded clones.

>TRBD1|14|TRBJ2-7|TRBV5-4|-
CASSPDRVSYEQYF
TGTGCCAGCAGTCCGGACAGGGTCTCCTACGAGCAGTACTTC
>-|13|TRBJ2-7|TRBV6-5|-
CASSYFRGYEQYF
TGTGCCAGCAGTTACTTCAGGGGTTACGAGCAGTACTTC
>-|11|TRBJ2-3|TRBV10-3|once
CAISDREGRYF
TGTGCCATCAGCGACAGGGAGGGTAGATATTTT
>TRBD1|13|TRBJ1-2|TRBV2|-
CANRTGEEYGYTF
TGTGCCAACCGGACAGGGGAGGAATATGGCTACACCTTC
>TRBD1|14|TRBJ1-2|TRBV5-1|-
CASSLTGQSYGYTF
TGCGCCAGCAGCTTGACGGGACAGAGCTATGGCTACACCTTC
>TRBD1|15|TRBJ2-2|TRBV5-7|-
CASSARTGRWRELFF
TGTGCCAGCAGCGCTAGGACAGGCCGCTGGCGGGAGCTGTTTTTT
>TRBD1|17|TRBJ1-2|TRBV5-1|-
CASSSPKTGGNTYGYTF
TGCGCCAGCAGCTCACCCAAAACAGGGGGCAACACCTATGGCTACACCTTC
>-|13|TRBJ1-6|TRBV5-1|few
CASSSHQTSPLHF
TGCGCCAGCAGCTCACACCAGACTTCACCCCTCCACTTT
>-|14|TRBJ2-7|TRBV15|-
CATSREALAYEQYF
TGTGCCACCAGCAGAGAGGCTCTAGCCTACGAGCAGTACTTC
>TRBD2|16|TRBJ2-3|TRBV5-1|-
CASRQSGVDSTDTQYF
TGCGCCAGCAGACAAAGCGGGGTCGACTCCACAGATACGCAGTATTTT
>-|15|TRBJ2-7|TRBV21-1|-
CASSNWGITPYEQYF
TGTGCCAGCAGCAATTGGGGTATCACTCCCTACGAGCAGTACTTC
>-|15|TRBJ2-5|TRBV2|-
CASSDNRAGLETQYF
TGTGCCAGCAGCGATAACAGGGCGGGTTTGGAGACCCAGTACTTC
>-|16|TRBJ1-5|TRBV7-2|-
CASSFLSPTSNQPQHF
TGTGCCAGCAGCTTTCTCAGTCCTACTAGCAATCAGCCCCAGCATTTT
>TRBD2|17|TRBJ2-7|TRBV10-3|-
CAISDPLVGGVSYEQYF
TGTGCCATCAGTGACCCTCTGGTTGGGGGGGTGTCCTACGAGCAGTACTTC
>TRBD2|16|TRBJ2-5|TRBV7-6|once
CASSAGLGVGQETQYF
TGTGCCAGCAGCGCGGGACTAGGCGTGGGGCAAGAGACCCAGTACTTC
>TRBD2|16|TRBJ2-3|TRBV4-1|-
CASSPGTSLKGDTQYF
TGCGCCAGCAGCCCCGGGACTAGCTTGAAGGGGGATACGCAGTATTTT
>-|12|TRBJ1-2|TRBV6-6|few
CASSDARYGYTF
TGTGCCAGCAGTGACGCACGCTATGGCTACACCTTC
>TRBD1|14|TRBJ1-1|TRBV5-1|few
CASSPGQGNTEAFF
TGCGCCAGCAGCCCGGGACAGGGGAACACTGAAGCTTTCTTT
>TRBD1|15|TRBJ2-2|TRBV5-6|-
CASSLEQGSTGELFF
TGTGCCAGCAGCTTAGAACAGGGGAGCACCGGGGAGCTGTTTTTT
>-|12|TRBJ1-1|TRBV7-6|few
CASSPWTEEAFF
TGTGCCAGCAGCCCCTGGACTGAAGAAGCTTTCTTT
>-|15|TRBJ1-1|TRBV11-3|-
CASSLSRTSNTEAFF
TGTGCCAGCAGCTTATCCCGCACCTCGAACACTGAAGCTTTCTTT
>-|14|TRBJ2-1|TRBV2|-
CASRTAGRYNEQFF
TGTGCCAGCAGAACCGCAGGGAGGTACAATGAGCAGTTCTTC
>-|11|TRBJ2-3|TRBV5-3|-
CARSRKDTQYF
TGTGCCAGAAGCCGCAAAGATACGCAGTATTTT
>-|13|TRBJ1-2|TRBV7-2|medium-sized
CASSSITGNGYTF
TGTGCCAGCAGCTCAATTACAGGGAACGGCTACACCTTC
>-|13|TRBJ2-5|TRBV5-1|few
CASSLPPQETQYF
TGCGCCAGCAGCTTGCCACCACAGGAGACCCAGTACTTC
>-|13|TRBJ1-2|TRBV5-6|few
CASFDRTVYGYTF
TGTGCCAGCTTTGACCGGACTGTCTATGGCTACACCTTC
>-|14|TRBJ1-4|TRBV10-3|few
CAISVGQGGEKLFF
TGTGCCATCAGTGTGGGTCAGGGTGGTGAAAAACTGTTTTTT
>-|14|TRBJ2-3|TRBV14|-
CASSPFSNLQTQYF
TGTGCCAGCAGCCCTTTTTCGAACCTACAGACGCAGTATTTT
>-|14|TRBJ1-3|TRBV7-8|-
CASSTGASGNTIYF
TGTGCCAGCAGCACAGGTGCCTCTGGAAACACCATATATTTT
>TRBD2|12|TRBJ2-3|TRBV6-1|few
CASTAGADTQYF
TGTGCCAGCACGGCGGGGGCAGATACGCAGTATTTT
>TRBD1|15|TRBJ2-7|TRBV6-5|few
CASSYSDRGTHEQYF
TGTGCCAGCAGTTACTCGGACAGGGGGACCCACGAGCAGTACTTC
>-|14|TRBJ2-5|TRBV5-1|-
CASSPWTGAETQYF
TGCGCCAGCAGCCCTTGGACTGGGGCGGAGACCCAGTACTTC
>-|16|TRBJ2-7|TRBV5-1|-
CASSLAGQAGSYEQYF
TGCGCCAGCAGCTTGGCCGGACAGGCGGGGTCCTACGAGCAGTACTTC
>TRBD1|15|TRBJ2-3|TRBV29-1|-
CSVDSLGQGTDTQYF
TGCAGCGTTGACTCTTTGGGACAGGGCACAGATACGCAGTATTTT
>TRBD1|15|TRBJ2-7|TRBV7-2|-
CASSLEYGRGYEQYF
TGTGCCAGCAGCTTAGAATATGGCAGGGGGTATGAGCAGTACTTC
>-|13|TRBJ1-1|TRBV6-1|-
CASSEAREHEAFF
TGTGCCAGCAGTGAAGCCAGGGAACATGAAGCTTTCTTT
>-|15|TRBJ1-3|TRBV29-1|-
CSVEWPQVAGNTIYF
TGCAGCGTTGAGTGGCCCCAGGTAGCTGGAAACACCATATATTTT
>TRBD1|16|TRBJ2-1|TRBV19|-
CASSKNRTGSYNEQFF
TGTGCCAGTAGCAAGAACCGGACAGGCAGCTACAATGAGCAGTTCTTC
>TRBD2|15|TRBJ2-1|TRBV5-6|-
CASSFRLAVYNEQFF
TGTGCCAGCAGCTTCCGACTAGCGGTGTACAATGAGCAGTTCTTC
>-|11|TRBJ2-3|TRBV7-9|-
CASSFGDTQYF
TGTGCCAGCAGCTTCGGAGATACGCAGTATTTT
>-|14|TRBJ2-2|TRBV7-8|-
CASTVKRNTGELFF
TGTGCCAGCACCGTTAAGCGGAACACCGGGGAGCTGTTTTTT
>-|18|TRBJ2-1|TRBV11-2|-
CASSLGVWGQGGYNEQFF
TGTGCCAGCAGCTTAGGCGTGTGGGGGCAAGGAGGGTACAATGAGCAGTTCTTC
>TRBD1|16|TRBJ2-2|TRBV18|-
CASSPGTGGGTGELFF
TGTGCCAGCTCACCAGGGACAGGGGGCGGCACCGGGGAGCTGTTTTTT